This entry lists 10 T cell receptor beta chains sequenced from one sample in a study of post-analysis software for immune sequencing data. Sequencing libraries made from TCR beta cDNA carried unique molecular identifiers. Each CDR3 protein is one row after TCRdb ran MiXCR on the PCR reads. This sample has about 430,000 distinct CDR3 sequences, with less than 40% found just once. The antigens of these receptors remain unknown. Findings and caveats of the study: Patients had higher frequencies than controls of about five TRBV segments, including TRBV5-6, TRBV5-1 and TRBV20-1.

The sequencing input was blood. The source is a girl under 10 years old with multiple sclerosis.

This clonotype was seen more than once but under ten times. This chain uses TRBV28 with TRBJ1-1; D is unresolved. Germline V gene lookup returns CDR1 MDHEN and CDR2 SYDVKM. V was shortened by 2 bases and J by 1 base, with 5 bases between the two germline ends. CDR3 size: 13 residues. The CDR3 sequence is CASSLSANTEAFF. CDR3 coding DNA: TGTGCCAGCAGTTTAAGTGCGAACACTGAAGCTTTCTTT.

As regards this clonotype: A much larger clone differs by one base, so this may be a read error. The V gene is TRBV5-1, the J gene TRBJ2-6; TRBD1 aligns across 7 bases. Germline assignment: CDR1 SGHRS and CDR2 YFSETQ. The length of the CDR3 is 15 residues. The CDR3 DNA reads as TGCGCCAGCGCGACAGGGAACACTGGGGCCAACGTCCCGACTTTC. This codes for CASATGNTGANVPTF. The full variable domain, in which reference TRBV5-1 and TRBJ2-6 provide the parts outside the CDR3, is KAGVTQTPRYLIKTRGQQVTLSCSPISGHRSVSWYQQTPGQGLQFLFEYFSETQRNKGNFPGRFSGRQFSNSRSEMNVSTLELGDSALYLCASATGNTGANVPTFGAGSRLTVL.

The chain carries TRBV2 and TRBJ1-1; the match to TRBD1 covers 7 bases. The germline gives CDR1 SNHLY, CDR2 FYNNEI. This CDR3 is built from 14 residues. Losses at the gene ends were 6 bases for V and 1 base for J; bases not matched to a gene: 5. In DNA form, the CDR3 reads TGTGCCAGCAGAGAGGGACAGTGGAACACTGAAGCTTTCTTT. Amino acid sequence: CASREGQWNTEAFF. Full variable domain (outside the CDR3, taken from reference TRBV2 and TRBJ1-1): EPEVTQTPSHQVTQMGQEVILRCVPISNHLYFYWYRQILGQKVEFLVSFYNNEISEKSEIFDDQFSVERPDGSNFTLKIRSTKLEDSAMYFCASREGQWNTEAFFGQGTRLTVV.

The chain links TRBV4-1 to TRBJ2-5; D possibly matches TRBD1 or TRBD2 (5 bases each). The CDR3 runs to 15 residues. V dropped 0 bases and J dropped 11 bases, with 19 bases sitting between them. CDR1 is MGHRA and CDR2 is YSYEKL in the germline V gene. The CDR3 sequence is CASSQDQGVTGEQYF. For the CDR3, the DNA is TGCGCCAGCAGCCAAGACCAAGGGGTGACTGGGGAGCAGTACTTC.

The chain carries TRBV6-1 and TRBJ1-2; no reliable D call. The CDR3 runs to 14 residues. V was shortened by 3 bases and J by 0 bases, with 8 bases between the two germline ends. From germline, CDR1 is MNHNS and CDR2 SASEGT. This CDR3 reads CASSEGSTNYGYTF. CDR3 DNA sequence: TGTGCCAGCAGTGAGGGCAGTACTAACTATGGCTACACCTTC.

The CDR3 nucleotides are TGCGCCAGCTCGGCCGGGACATTGGACGGCTACACCTTC. This encodes CASSAGTLDGYTF. This chain connects TRBV4-1 to TRBJ1-2; weak D call: TRBD1 (6 bases). This CDR3 spans 13 amino acids. V lost 8 bases and J 8 bases, leaving 18 bases between the germline ends. Germline V lookup: CDR1 MGHRA, CDR2 YSYEKL.

This clonotype was counted a few times. The gene calls are TRBV28 and TRBJ2-1; 7 bases agree with TRBD1. Losses at the gene ends were 6 bases for V and 0 bases for J; bases not matched to a gene: 8. Germline assignment: CDR1 MDHEN and CDR2 SYDVKM. The CDR3 runs 16 residues. Written as DNA, the CDR3 is TGTGCCAGCAGGCGGCCGGGACAGTACTCCTACAATGAGCAGTTCTTC. Its translation: CASRRPGQYSYNEQFF.

As regards this clonotype: One end of the junction is discordant with germline, which a read error may explain. The gene calls are TRBV4-3 and TRBJ2-6, with D tentatively TRBD1 (5 bases). CDR3 length: 17 residues. The V gene's germline CDR1 is LGHNA and CDR2 YSLEER. The CDR3 is CASSHEQRISGANVLSF. The CDR3 DNA reads as TGCGCCAGCAGCCATGAACAGCGAATCTCTGGGGCCAACGTCCTGAGTTTC.

This CDR3 reads CASRTGLAGGSEQFF. In nucleotides, the CDR3 is TGTGCCAGTCGAACCGGACTAGCGGGGGGTTCAGAGCAGTTCTTC. The J gene is TRBJ2-1, the V gene TRBV18; 14 bases line up with TRBD2. The CDR3 is 15 residues long. CDR1 and CDR2 (germline): KGHSH, LQKENI. V trimming: 9 bases; J trimming: 10 bases; junction bases outside the gene matches: 11.

Here the CDR3 reads CASSQIDRGGAYEQYF. Written as DNA, the CDR3 is TGTGCCAGCAGCCAAATCGACAGGGGGGGAGCCTACGAGCAGTACTTC. V is TRBV5-6 and J is TRBJ2-7; 9 positions agree with TRBD1. Germline trimming cut 4 bases from V and 2 bases from J; bases unmatched to any gene: 10. Germline CDR1 and CDR2: SGHDT and YYEEEE. CDR3 length: 16 residues.